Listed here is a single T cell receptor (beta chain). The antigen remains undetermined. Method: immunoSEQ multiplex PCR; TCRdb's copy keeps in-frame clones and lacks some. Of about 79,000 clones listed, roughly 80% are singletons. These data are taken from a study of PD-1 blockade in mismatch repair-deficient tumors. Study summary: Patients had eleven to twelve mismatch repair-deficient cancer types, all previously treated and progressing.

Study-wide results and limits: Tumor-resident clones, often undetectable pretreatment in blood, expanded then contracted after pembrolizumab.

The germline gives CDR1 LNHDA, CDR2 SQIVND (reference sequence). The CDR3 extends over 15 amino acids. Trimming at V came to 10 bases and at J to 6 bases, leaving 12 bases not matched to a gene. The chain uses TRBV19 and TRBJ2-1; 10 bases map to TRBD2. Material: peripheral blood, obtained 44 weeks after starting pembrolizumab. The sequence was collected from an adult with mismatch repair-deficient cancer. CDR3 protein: CAISSAGGLRNEQFF. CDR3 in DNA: TGTGCCATCTCTTCAGCGGGAGGGTTACGCAATGAGCAGTTCTTC.